A selection of T cell receptor beta chains follows, all from one sample in a study of T cell responses to AZD1222 COVID-19 vaccine. This table comes from immunoSEQ multiplex PCR, and its TCRdb copy is limited to in-frame clones, with some not included. Altogether 90,000 to 100,000 clones are present, approximately 84% being singletons, with the ten largest covering 12% to 15%. Sample: peripheral blood, taken 28 days after the second AZD1222 dose. These TCRs come from an adult who received the AZD1222 COVID-19 vaccine. Both conserved end residues are part of each CDR3. A D gene is named only where the DNA matches it firmly. Not every row has a clone size; where given, it reads once, few, many or a size class.

-	-	TRBV6-1	TRBJ1-4	16	CASSESAGATNEKLFF	TGTGCCAGCAGTGAGTCAGCAGGAGCAACTAATGAAAAACTGTTTTTT
-	-	TRBV11-2	TRBJ1-4	14	CASSLVAGSEKLFF	TGTGCCAGCAGCTTAGTGGCTGGGAGTGAAAAACTGTTTTTT
-	-	TRBV7-2	TRBJ2-1	12	CASSLQGNEQFF	TGTGCCAGCAGCTTACAGGGCAATGAGCAGTTCTTC
-	-	TRBV7-2	TRBJ2-3	15	CASSLYGSRTDTQYF	TGTGCCAGCAGCCTATATGGGTCCAGAACAGATACGCAGTATTTT
-	-	TRBV3-1/TRBV3-2	TRBJ1-4	14	CASTLRATNEKLFF	TGTGCCAGCACTCTCAGGGCGACTAATGAAAAACTGTTTTTT
-	-	TRBV24-1	TRBJ2-1	16	CATSDADGSSYNEQFF	TGTGCCACCAGTGATGCGGACGGAAGCTCCTACAATGAGCAGTTCTTC
-	-	TRBV23-1	TRBJ1-3	17	CASSHFDGPNSGNTIYF	TGCGCCAGCAGTCACTTTGATGGACCGAACTCTGGAAACACCATATATTTT
-	-	TRBV27	TRBJ1-6	15	CASSLSPSIWSPLHF	TGTGCCAGCAGTTTAAGCCCCTCCATATGGTCACCCCTCCACTTT
TRBD1	-	TRBV18	TRBJ1-1	15	CASSPGTGPNTEAFF	TGTGCCAGCTCACCCGGGACAGGGCCGAACACTGAAGCTTTCTTT
TRBD2	-	TRBV4-1	TRBJ2-7	15	CASSRSGRWEEEQYF	TGCGCCAGCAGCCGTAGCGGGAGGTGGGAGGAGGAGCAGTACTTC
-	-	TRBV27	TRBJ1-1	14	CASSRDRLNTEAFF	TGTGCCAGCAGCAGAGACAGGCTGAACACTGAAGCTTTCTTT
-	-	TRBV6-5	TRBJ1-2	11	CASRDTYGYTF	TGTGCCAGCAGGGACACCTATGGCTACACCTTC
-	few	TRBV7-8	TRBJ2-7	11	CASSAGHEQYF	TGTGCCAGCAGCGCGGGACACGAGCAGTACTTC
-	-	TRBV7-8	TRBJ2-7	10	CASGTYEQYF	TGTGCCAGCGGCACCTACGAGCAGTACTTC
-	-	TRBV20-1	TRBJ2-3	10	CSAFWDTQYF	TGCAGTGCTTTCTGGGATACGCAGTATTTT
-	-	TRBV7-8	TRBJ2-7	14	CASSSRTSDYEQYF	TGTGCCAGCAGCTCCAGGACGTCTGACTACGAGCAGTACTTC
TRBD1	once	TRBV6-4	TRBJ2-7	16	CASSEDPGTATYEQYF	TGTGCCAGCAGTGAAGATCCCGGGACAGCCACCTACGAGCAGTACTTC
-	-	TRBV19	TRBJ1-1	13	CASRVGRYTEAFF	TGTGCCAGTAGAGTGGGGCGATACACTGAAGCTTTCTTT
-	-	TRBV29-1	TRBJ1-2	12	CSGTQGDYGYTF	TGCAGCGGGACACAGGGAGACTATGGCTACACCTTC
-	-	TRBV7-2	TRBJ1-3	16	CASSLIIGFSGNTIYF	TGTGCCAGCAGCTTAATTATCGGCTTCTCTGGAAACACCATATATTTT
-	-	TRBV29-1	TRBJ2-5	11	CSVSGVETQYF	TGCAGCGTTTCGGGGGTGGAGACCCAGTACTTC
TRBD1	-	TRBV5-1	TRBJ2-3	15	CASSPGQVSTDTQYF	TGCGCCAGCAGCCCGGGACAGGTTAGCACAGATACGCAGTATTTT
-	-	TRBV14	TRBJ1-2	16	CASSQVGDRRSYGYTF	TGTGCCAGCAGCCAAGTAGGAGACCGACGGTCCTATGGCTACACCTTC
-	-	TRBV7-9	TRBJ2-1	16	CASSRSGPQNNNEQFF	TGTGCCAGCAGCCGCTCGGGACCTCAAAATAACAATGAGCAGTTCTTC
-	-	TRBV18	TRBJ1-1	16	CASSPSEAIMNTEAFF	TGTGCCAGCTCCCCCAGCGAGGCGATTATGAACACTGAAGCTTTCTTT
TRBD1	-	TRBV27	TRBJ1-5	14	CASSPDRVQGAQHF	TGTGCCAGCAGTCCTGATCGGGTCCAGGGGGCCCAGCATTTT
-	-	TRBV3-1/TRBV3-2	TRBJ1-6	13	CASGTIRNSPLHF	TGTGCCAGCGGCACCATTCGGAATTCACCCCTCCACTTT
-	once	TRBV3-1/TRBV3-2	TRBJ1-5	14	CASSQGVREGPQHF	TGTGCCAGCAGCCAAGGGGTCCGTGAGGGGCCCCAGCATTTT
-	-	TRBV5-6	TRBJ1-1	13	CASSLWGNTEAFF	TGTGCCAGCAGCTTGTGGGGAAACACTGAAGCTTTCTTT
-	-	TRBV9	TRBJ1-2	14	CASSVDPGASGYTF	TGTGCCAGCAGCGTAGACCCAGGGGCGTCTGGCTACACCTTC